These 19 T cell receptor beta chains came from one sample sequenced in a study of OX40 agonist ivuxolimab in advanced cancers. TCRdb's table, derived via immunoSEQ multiplex PCR, lists solely in-frame clones and lacks some. The repertoire includes about 72,000 clones, 80% to 85% of them detected once, and under 2.5% sits in the top ten. The material sequenced was CD4+ or CD8+ T cells sorted from blood, taken in a trial of the OX40 agonist ivuxolimab. The receptor source for this set is an adult with an advanced solid tumor such as melanoma, head and neck, liver or kidney cancer.

J is TRBJ2-3 and V is TRBV29-1, with D perhaps matching TRBD1 (6 bases). Germline CDR1 reads SQVTM; CDR2 reads ANQGSEA. V lost 8 bases to trimming and J lost 2 bases, with 11 bases between them. There are 12 residues in the CDR3. CDR3 sequence: CSLGTNTDTQYF. DNA for the CDR3: TGCAGCCTGGGGACAAACACAGATACGCAGTATTTT.

The CDR3 sequence: CASSTRQDTQYF. In nucleotides, the CDR3 is TGTGCCAGTAGTACCCGGCAAGATACGCAGTATTTT. The genes are TRBV19 and TRBJ2-3; D gene unclear. CDR1 LNHDA and CDR2 SQIVND come from the germline V gene (reference sequence). The V and J ends lost 4 bases and 5 bases respectively, with 7 bases between them. CDR3 length: 12 amino acids.

This clone showed up just a few times. The rearrangement links TRBV7-2 to TRBJ2-7; D not certain. Trimming took off 1 base at V and 6 bases at J, with 16 bases between the two ends. The CDR3 length is 15 residues. CDR1 and CDR2 from the germline V gene are SGHTA and FQGNSA. The CDR3 DNA reads TGTGCCAGCAGCTTAGGAGTGTTGGCGTCTGGCGAGCAGTACTTC. It translates to CASSLGVLASGEQYF.

The gene calls are TRBV4-2 and TRBJ1-5; the match to TRBD1 covers 11 bases. Unmatched junction bases numbered 5, after V lost 0 bases and J lost 7 bases. Germline CDR1 reads LGHNA; CDR2 reads YNFKEQ. The CDR3 length is 16 residues. The CDR3 sequence is CASSQDMGTGGQPQHF. CDR3 bases: TGTGCCAGCAGCCAAGATATGGGGACAGGGGGACAGCCCCAGCATTTT.

The gene calls are TRBV7-8 and TRBJ2-1; TRBD1 matches at 7 bases. The ends lost 2 bases at V and 1 base at J; junction bases unmatched: 5. From germline, CDR1 is SGHVS and CDR2 FQNEAQ. The CDR3 has 16 amino acids. In nucleotides, the CDR3 is TGTGCCAGCAGCTTACTGACAGGGCGGTCCTACAATGAGCAGTTCTTC. Translated, it gives CASSLLTGRSYNEQFF.

This chain connects TRBV28 to TRBJ2-6; weak D call: TRBD1 (5 bases). The CDR3 totals 17 residues. Trimming stripped 6 bases from V and 0 bases from J, with 15 bases between. Germline-derived CDR1 and CDR2 are MDHEN and SYDVKM. CDR3 coding DNA: TGTGCCAGCAGCTTCGGCGCAGGGATCTCTGGGGCCAACGTCCTGACTTTC. Translating gives CASSFGAGISGANVLTF.

The chain combines TRBV19 with TRBJ1-5; no reliable D call. V was clipped by 1 base and J by 4 bases, with 26 bases between them. This CDR3 comprises 20 residues. CDR1 is LNHDA, CDR2 SQIVND, per germline (reference sequence). The CDR3 loop reads CASSIVESLRARSENQPQHF. DNA of the CDR3: TGTGCCAGTAGTATAGTCGAGAGTTTGAGGGCACGCTCTGAGAATCAGCCCCAGCATTTT.

The V and J genes are TRBV7-9 and TRBJ1-1, with 11 bases that match TRBD1. The V gene's germline CDR1 is SEHNR and CDR2 FQNEAQ (reference sequence). This CDR3 has 15 residues. The V and J ends lost 5 bases and 5 bases, in that order; junction bases with no gene match: 7. CDR3 protein: CASSLGTGGDTEAFF. The CDR3, as DNA: TGTGCCAGCAGCCTCGGGACAGGGGGGGATACTGAAGCTTTCTTT.

The chain uses TRBV4-1 and TRBJ1-1, with D perhaps matching TRBD1 (6 bases). The germline CDR1 and CDR2 sequences are MGHRA and YSYEKL. This CDR3 contains 15 residues. V lost 5 bases and J lost 1, with 14 bases in between. CDR3 DNA sequence: TGCGCCAGCAGCGACCCAGGGGTGGGGAACACTGAAGCTTTCTTT. It specifies CASSDPGVGNTEAFF.

Notes on this clone: Within the sample, other DNA sequences also encode this same CDR3. V and J are TRBV5-1 and TRBJ1-5; D is uncertain. From germline, CDR1 is SGHRS and CDR2 YFSETQ. The CDR3 covers 14 residues. Trimming shortened V by 0 bases and J by 4 bases, and 8 bases separated the two germline ends. CDR3 nucleotide sequence: TGCGCCAGCAGCTTGGCGTCGGGGAATCAGCCCCAGCATTTT. This gives the protein CASSLASGNQPQHF.

V gene TRBV23-1 combines with J gene TRBJ1-1, with D possibly matching TRBD1 (6 bases). TRBV23-1 is an open reading frame whose function is uncertain. The CDR3 is made up of 14 amino acids. The V end was cut by 7 bases, the J end by 5 bases, with 17 bases between. CDR3 sequence: CASKTQGKGTEAFF. CDR3 DNA: TGCGCCAGCAAAACACAGGGTAAGGGGACTGAAGCTTTCTTT.

CDR3 in amino acids: CASSTGGRNEQFF. CDR3 coding DNA: TGTGCCAGCAGCACGGGCGGGCGGAATGAGCAGTTCTTC. The chain recombines TRBV7-8 with TRBJ2-1; D may be TRBD2 (5 bases). The CDR3 has 13 residues. The V end lost 5 bases, the J end lost 7 bases, and 12 bases lay between the germline ends. Germline CDR1 is SGHVS and CDR2 is FQNEAQ.

V is TRBV30 and J is TRBJ2-1; 12 positions match TRBD2. The V gene end was trimmed by 1 base and the J gene end by 8 bases; junction bases not matched to a gene: 6. CDR3 length: 15 residues. CDR1 is GTSNPN, CDR2 SVGIG, per germline (reference sequence). In DNA, the CDR3 is TGTGCCTGGAGTGCGGGACTAGCGGGTCTGGATGAGCAGTTCTTC. Translation gives CAWSAGLAGLDEQFF.

The chain employs TRBV5-1 and TRBJ2-1; TRBD1 might be the D (6 bases). The germline V gene encodes CDR1 SGHRS and CDR2 YFSETQ. The CDR3 is 14 amino acids. Trimming left V 4 bases short and J 7 bases short, with 15 bases between. CDR3 coding DNA: TGCGCCAGCAGCCAGCGACAGGTCGGGAATGAGCAGTTCTTC. This sequence encodes CASSQRQVGNEQFF.

The rearrangement joins TRBV28 to TRBJ2-7, with a possible D match to TRBD2 (5 bases). Trimming removed 4 bases at V and 3 bases at J, with 31 bases between. This CDR3 has 20 residues. Germline CDR1 is MDHEN and CDR2 is SYDVKM. CDR3 region: CASSSVVDSFVHGGGYEQYF. CDR3 sequence (DNA): TGTGCCAGCAGTTCCGTGGTGGACTCGTTTGTTCACGGTGGTGGCTACGAGCAGTACTTC. The entire variable domain, with the rest obtained from reference TRBV28 and TRBJ2-7, is as follows: DVKVTQSSRYLVKRTGEKVFLECVQDMDHENMFWYRQDPGLGLRLIYFSYDVKMKEKGDIPEGYSVSREKKERFSLILESASTNQTSMYLCASSSVVDSFVHGGGYEQYFGPGTRLTVT.

The chain has TRBV5-4 and TRBJ2-7; D unclear. The CDR3 loop spans 12 amino acids. Germline V gives CDR1 SGHNT, CDR2 YYREEE (reference sequence). With 1 base removed from V and 2 bases from J, the gap between germline ends came to 4 bases. CDR3 DNA: TGTGCCAGCAGCTTGACTACCTACGAGCAGTACTTC. As protein: CASSLTTYEQYF.

The rearrangement joins TRBV25-1 to TRBJ2-2; 8 positions match TRBD2. CDR1 is MGHDK and CDR2 is SYGVNS in the germline V gene. V was clipped by 2 bases and J by 7 bases; unmatched bases: 9. The CDR3 covers 16 residues. In DNA form, the CDR3 reads TGTGCCAGCAGTGAACTTTTGCGGGAGGTAGGCGGGGAGCTGTTTTTT. This translates into CASSELLREVGGELFF.

The V call is TRBV25-1, the J call TRBJ1-1; a possible D gene is TRBD1 (6 bases). Germline CDR1 and CDR2: MGHDK and SYGVNS. The ends were cut back, 2 bases at V and 1 base at J, with 11 bases in the middle. This CDR3 comprises 15 residues. The CDR3 here is CASSEGGRRNTEAFF. The CDR3, as DNA: TGTGCCAGCAGTGAAGGGGGCCGCCGGAACACTGAAGCTTTCTTT.

In this sample, this clone turned up a few times. The chain carries TRBV5-8 and TRBJ2-1; no reliable D call. This CDR3 is 14 amino acids long. Germline values: CDR1 SGHTS, CDR2 YDEGEE. Trimming stripped 4 bases from V and 0 bases from J, with 8 bases between. The CDR3 coding sequence is TGTGCCAGCAGCCGACCCTACTCCTACAATGAGCAGTTCTTC. This encodes CASSRPYSYNEQFF.